What follows are 9 T cell receptor beta chains derived from one specimen sequenced in a study of T-cell memory formation after mild COVID-19. TCRdb reanalysed the 5' RACE reads using MiXCR and keeps one entry per CDR3 protein. The table shows hundreds of thousands of distinct CDR3 sequences, with more than 15% occurring only once. The sample consisted of PBMCs or a T cell subset sorted from them (not recorded which). Source of these receptors: a young man who had mild COVID-19 (a few samples of this study predate the infection). Cell type and time point are not known.

Only a few counts were recorded for this clonotype. This chain links TRBV20-1 with TRBJ2-1, with D possibly TRBD2 on 6 matching bases. The ends were cut back, 5 bases at V and 9 bases at J, with 14 bases in the middle. This CDR3 comprises 12 residues. Per germline, CDR1 DFQATT and CDR2 SNEGSKA (reference sequence). The DNA for the CDR3 is TGCAGTGCTCCTGGGCGGGGCGCTGAGCAGTTCTTC. Protein product: CSAPGRGAEQFF.

The chain has TRBV7-9 and TRBJ2-7; 7 bases align to TRBD1. The CDR3 consists of 16 residues. Losses at the gene ends were 5 bases for V and 2 bases for J; bases not matched to a gene: 12. Germline CDR1 reads SEHNR; CDR2 reads FQNEAQ (reference sequence). The CDR3 bases are TGTGCCAGCAGCGGATCGGGACAGCCTCGCCCCTACGAGCAGTACTTC. This codes for CASSGSGQPRPYEQYF.

J is TRBJ2-3 and V is TRBV6-5; unclear D gene. Germline values: CDR1 MNHEY, CDR2 SVGAGI. V was trimmed by 5 bases and J by 0 bases, leaving 12 bases between them. The CDR3 length is 15 residues. The CDR3 nucleotides read TGTGCCAGCAGTATCCAGAAAGCTAGCACAGATACGCAGTATTTT. Protein product: CASSIQKASTDTQYF.

This CDR3 reads CATSNWPRGSYEQYF. CDR3 coding DNA: TGTGCCACCAGCAACTGGCCAAGGGGGAGCTACGAGCAGTACTTC. This chain uses TRBV15 with TRBJ2-7; the D gene is possibly TRBD1 (6 bases). The V end was cut by 4 bases, the J end by 3 bases, with 16 bases between. The CDR3 consists of 15 residues. Germline CDR1 and CDR2: LNHNV and YYDKDF (reference sequence).

The chain is built from TRBV6-6 and TRBJ2-1; no clear D gene. The germline V gene encodes CDR1 MNHNY and CDR2 SVGAGI (reference sequence). Trimming took 0 bases from V and 5 from J, leaving 5 bases between them. The CDR3 runs 13 residues. Here the CDR3 DNA reads TGTGCCAGCAGTTACTCGAGAGACAATGAGCAGTTCTTC. Translation: CASSYSRDNEQFF.

The rearrangement joins TRBV7-2 to TRBJ2-3, with 10 bases identical to TRBD2. V lost 1 base, J lost 1 base, and 5 bases stayed unmatched. Germline V gene data show CDR1 as SGHTA and CDR2 as FQGNSA. The CDR3 is 17 residues long. The CDR3 DNA sequence: TGTGCCAGCAGCTTAGTCCGACTAGCGGGTGGCACAGATACGCAGTATTTT. Its protein product is CASSLVRLAGGTDTQYF.

The V gene is TRBV6-5, the J gene TRBJ1-6; D is undetermined. CDR3 size: 15 residues. Germline values: CDR1 MNHEY, CDR2 SVGAGI. Trimming pared 5 bases from V and 12 bases from J, leaving 20 bases between. The CDR3 DNA follows: TGTGCCAGCAGTACCACCGGGAATATACGTCTACCCCTCCACTTT. Its translation: CASSTTGNIRLPLHF.

This clonotype was observed a few times. The rearrangement uses TRBV7-2 and TRBJ2-2; D gene unclear. The CDR3 loop spans 12 amino acids. CDR1 is SGHTA, CDR2 FQGNSA, per germline. V gave up 8 bases and J gave up 4 bases, with 8 bases separating them. The CDR3 is CASRRVTGELFF. The CDR3 nucleotides are TGTGCCAGCCGCCGGGTCACCGGGGAGCTGTTTTTT.

This sequence joins TRBV24-1 and TRBJ1-1; D may be TRBD1 (5 bases). Deletions cut 9 bases from V and 7 bases from J, with 17 bases between. The CDR3 is made up of 13 amino acids. Germline values: CDR1 KGHDR, CDR2 SFDVKD. The CDR3 DNA follows: TGTGCCACCTCATCCACCGGGACCCTTGAAGCTTTCTTT. Translation: CATSSTGTLEAFF.